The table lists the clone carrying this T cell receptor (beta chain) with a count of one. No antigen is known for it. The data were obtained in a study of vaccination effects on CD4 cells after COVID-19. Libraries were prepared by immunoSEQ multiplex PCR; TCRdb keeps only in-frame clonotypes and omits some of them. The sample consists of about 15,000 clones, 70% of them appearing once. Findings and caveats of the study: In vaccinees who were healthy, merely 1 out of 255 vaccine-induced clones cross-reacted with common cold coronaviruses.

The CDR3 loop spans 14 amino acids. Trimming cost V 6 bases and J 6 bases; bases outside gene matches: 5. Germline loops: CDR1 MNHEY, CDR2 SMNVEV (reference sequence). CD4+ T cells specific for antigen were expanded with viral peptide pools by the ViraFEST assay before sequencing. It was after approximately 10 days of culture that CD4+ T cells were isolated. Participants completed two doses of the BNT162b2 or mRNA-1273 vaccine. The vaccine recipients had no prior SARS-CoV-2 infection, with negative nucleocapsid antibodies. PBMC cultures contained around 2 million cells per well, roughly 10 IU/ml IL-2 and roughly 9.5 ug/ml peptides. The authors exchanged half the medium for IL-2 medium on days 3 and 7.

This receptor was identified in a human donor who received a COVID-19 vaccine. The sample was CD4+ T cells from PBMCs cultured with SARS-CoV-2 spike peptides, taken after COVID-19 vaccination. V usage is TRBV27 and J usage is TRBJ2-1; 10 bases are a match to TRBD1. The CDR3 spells CASRGRTGGNEQFF. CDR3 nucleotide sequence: TGTGCCAGCAGGGGGCGGACAGGGGGCAATGAGCAGTTCTTC.